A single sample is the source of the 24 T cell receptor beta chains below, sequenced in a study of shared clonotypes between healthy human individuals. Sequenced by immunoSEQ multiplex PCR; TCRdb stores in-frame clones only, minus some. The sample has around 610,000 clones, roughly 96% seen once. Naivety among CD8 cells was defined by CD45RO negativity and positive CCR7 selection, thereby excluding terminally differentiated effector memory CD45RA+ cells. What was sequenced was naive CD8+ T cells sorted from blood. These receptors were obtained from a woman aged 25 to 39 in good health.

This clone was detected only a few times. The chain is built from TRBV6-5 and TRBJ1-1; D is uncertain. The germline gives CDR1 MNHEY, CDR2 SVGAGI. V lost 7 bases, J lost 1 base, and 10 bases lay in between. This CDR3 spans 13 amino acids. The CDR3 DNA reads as TGTGCCAGCACCGGCCTTGGGAACACTGAAGCTTTCTTT. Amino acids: CASTGLGNTEAFF.

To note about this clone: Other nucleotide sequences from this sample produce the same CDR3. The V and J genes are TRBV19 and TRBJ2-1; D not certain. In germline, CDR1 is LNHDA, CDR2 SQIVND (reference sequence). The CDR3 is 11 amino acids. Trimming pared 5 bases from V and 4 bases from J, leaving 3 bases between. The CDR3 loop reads CASSAYNEQFF. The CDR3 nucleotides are TGTGCCAGTAGTGCTTACAATGAGCAGTTCTTC.

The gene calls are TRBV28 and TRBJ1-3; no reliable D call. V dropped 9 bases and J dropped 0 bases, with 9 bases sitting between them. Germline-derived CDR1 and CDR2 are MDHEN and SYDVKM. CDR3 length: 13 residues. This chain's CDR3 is CASAAYSGNTIYF. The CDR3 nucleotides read TGTGCCAGTGCGGCCTACTCTGGAAACACCATATATTTT.

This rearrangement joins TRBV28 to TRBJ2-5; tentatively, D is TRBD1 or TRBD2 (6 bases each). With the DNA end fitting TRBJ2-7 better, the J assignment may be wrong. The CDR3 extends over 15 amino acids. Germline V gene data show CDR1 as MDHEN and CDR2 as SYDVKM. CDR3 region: CASSYGGAYSYEQYF. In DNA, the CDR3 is TGTGCCAGCAGTTACGGGGGCGCCTACTCCTACGAGCAGTACTTC.

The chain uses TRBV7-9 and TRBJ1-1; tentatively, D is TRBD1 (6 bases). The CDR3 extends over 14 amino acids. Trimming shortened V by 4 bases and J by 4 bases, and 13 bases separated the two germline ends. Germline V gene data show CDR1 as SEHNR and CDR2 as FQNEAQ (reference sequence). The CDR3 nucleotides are TGTGCCAGCAGCTCAGGGGAGAAGCGCACTGAAGCTTTCTTT. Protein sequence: CASSSGEKRTEAFF.

The CDR3 DNA reads TGTGCCAGCAGCTTTGGGAGGGCCGACACCGGGGAGCTGTTTTTT. This translates into CASSFGRADTGELFF. The V gene is TRBV5-4, the J gene TRBJ2-2, with 7 bases aligning to TRBD2. The germline CDR1 and CDR2 sequences are SGHNT and YYREEE (reference sequence). Unmatched junction bases numbered 4, after V lost 2 bases and J lost 3 bases. There are 15 residues in the CDR3.

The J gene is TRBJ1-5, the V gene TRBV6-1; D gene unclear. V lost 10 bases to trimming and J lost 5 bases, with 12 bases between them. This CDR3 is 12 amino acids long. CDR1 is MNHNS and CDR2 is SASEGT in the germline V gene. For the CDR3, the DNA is TGTGCCATCCCAAAAAGGTATCAGCCCCAGCATTTT. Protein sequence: CAIPKRYQPQHF.

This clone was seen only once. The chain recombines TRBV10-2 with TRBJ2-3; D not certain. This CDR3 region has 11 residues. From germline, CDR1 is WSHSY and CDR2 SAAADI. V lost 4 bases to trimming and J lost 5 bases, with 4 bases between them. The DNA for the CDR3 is TGCGCCAGCAGTGTAAGAGATACGCAGTATTTT. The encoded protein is CASSVRDTQYF.

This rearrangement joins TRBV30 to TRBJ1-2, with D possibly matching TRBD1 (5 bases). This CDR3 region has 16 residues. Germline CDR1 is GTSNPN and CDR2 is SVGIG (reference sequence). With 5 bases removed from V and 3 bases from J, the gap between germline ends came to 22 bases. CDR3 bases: TGTGCCTGGTCCGACAGCAATGTGACCCCCGACTATGGCTACACCTTC. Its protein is CAWSDSNVTPDYGYTF. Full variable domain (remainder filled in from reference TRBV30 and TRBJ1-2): SQTIHQWPATLVQPVGSPLSLECTVEGTSNPNLYWYRQAAGRGLQLLFYSVGIGQISSEVPQNLSASRPQDRQFILSSKKLLLSDSGFYLCAWSDSNVTPDYGYTFGSGTRLTVV.

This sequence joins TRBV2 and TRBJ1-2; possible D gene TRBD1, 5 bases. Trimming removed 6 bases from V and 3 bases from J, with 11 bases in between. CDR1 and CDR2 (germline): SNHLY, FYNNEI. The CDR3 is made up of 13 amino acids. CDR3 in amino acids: CASREPGDYGYTF. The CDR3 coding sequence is TGTGCCAGCAGGGAACCGGGGGACTATGGCTACACCTTC.

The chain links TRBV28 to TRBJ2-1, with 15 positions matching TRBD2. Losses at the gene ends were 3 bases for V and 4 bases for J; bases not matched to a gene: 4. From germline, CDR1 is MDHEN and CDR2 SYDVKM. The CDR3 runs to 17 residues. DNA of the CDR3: TGTGCCAGCAGTTTCGGACTAGCGGGAGGGGAATACAATGAGCAGTTCTTC. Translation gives CASSFGLAGGEYNEQFF.

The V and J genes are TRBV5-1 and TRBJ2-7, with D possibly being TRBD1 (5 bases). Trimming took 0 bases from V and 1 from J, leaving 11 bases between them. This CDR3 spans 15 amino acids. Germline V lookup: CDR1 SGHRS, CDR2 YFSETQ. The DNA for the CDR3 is TGCGCCAGCAGCTTGGACCCTGACAGTTCCTACGAGCAGTACTTC. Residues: CASSLDPDSSYEQYF.

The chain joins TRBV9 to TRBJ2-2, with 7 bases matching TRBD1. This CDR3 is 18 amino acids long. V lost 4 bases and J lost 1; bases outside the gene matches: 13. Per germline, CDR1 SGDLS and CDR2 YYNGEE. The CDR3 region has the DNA TGTGCCAGCAGCCCCGAGGGGGCTTTGGGCGGGAACACCGGGGAGCTGTTTTTT. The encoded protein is CASSPEGALGGNTGELFF.

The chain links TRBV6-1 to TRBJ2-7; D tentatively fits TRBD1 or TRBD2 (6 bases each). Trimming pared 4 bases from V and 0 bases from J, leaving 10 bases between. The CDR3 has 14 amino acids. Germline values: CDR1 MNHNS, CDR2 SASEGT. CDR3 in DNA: TGTGCCAGCAGTGGGTCGGGGGCCTCCTACGAGCAGTACTTC. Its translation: CASSGSGASYEQYF.

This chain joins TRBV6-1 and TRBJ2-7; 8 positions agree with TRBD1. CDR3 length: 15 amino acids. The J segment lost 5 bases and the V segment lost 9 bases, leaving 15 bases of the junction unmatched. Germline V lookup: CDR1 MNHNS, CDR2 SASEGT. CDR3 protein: CASPDAGQGAHEQYF. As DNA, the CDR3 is TGTGCCAGTCCCGACGCCGGACAGGGCGCCCACGAGCAGTACTTC.

Here the CDR3 DNA reads TGTGCCAGCAGCTTTGTGGGACAGCGAAACATTCAGTACTTC. Translating it yields CASSFVGQRNIQYF. This sequence joins TRBV5-6 and TRBJ2-4, with 7 bases matching TRBD1. This CDR3 comprises 14 residues. V trimming: 2 bases; J trimming: 6 bases; junction bases outside the gene matches: 5. The germline V gene has CDR1 SGHDT and CDR2 YYEEEE.

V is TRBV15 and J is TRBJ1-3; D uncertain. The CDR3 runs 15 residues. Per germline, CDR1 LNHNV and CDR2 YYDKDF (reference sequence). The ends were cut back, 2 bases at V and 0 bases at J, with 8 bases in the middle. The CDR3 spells CATSRNSLSGNTIYF. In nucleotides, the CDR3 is TGTGCCACCAGCAGAAACAGCCTCTCTGGAAACACCATATATTTT.

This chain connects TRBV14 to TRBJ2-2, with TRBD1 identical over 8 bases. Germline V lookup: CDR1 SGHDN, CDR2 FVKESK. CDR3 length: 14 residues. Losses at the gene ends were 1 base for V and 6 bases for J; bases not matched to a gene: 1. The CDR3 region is CASSQGQGSGELFF. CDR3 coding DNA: TGTGCCAGCAGCCAAGGACAGGGGTCCGGGGAGCTGTTTTTT.

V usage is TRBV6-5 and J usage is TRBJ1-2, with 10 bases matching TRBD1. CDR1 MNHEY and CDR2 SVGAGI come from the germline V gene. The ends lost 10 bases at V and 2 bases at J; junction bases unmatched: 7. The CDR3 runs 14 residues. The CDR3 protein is CATSGTGDNYGYTF. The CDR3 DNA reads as TGTGCCACCTCCGGGACAGGGGACAACTATGGCTACACCTTC.

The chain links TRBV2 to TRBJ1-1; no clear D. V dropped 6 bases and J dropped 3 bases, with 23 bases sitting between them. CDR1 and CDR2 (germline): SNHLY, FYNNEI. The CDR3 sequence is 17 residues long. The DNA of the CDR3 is TGTGCCAGCAGGACGACCGATTTTGGACCCCCGGACACTGAAGCTTTCTTT. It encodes CASRTTDFGPPDTEAFF.

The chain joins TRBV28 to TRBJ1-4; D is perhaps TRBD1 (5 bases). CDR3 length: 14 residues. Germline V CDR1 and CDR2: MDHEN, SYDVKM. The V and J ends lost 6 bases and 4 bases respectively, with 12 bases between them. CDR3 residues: CASRDTFYNEKLFF. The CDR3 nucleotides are TGTGCCAGCAGGGACACCTTTTATAATGAAAAACTGTTTTTT.

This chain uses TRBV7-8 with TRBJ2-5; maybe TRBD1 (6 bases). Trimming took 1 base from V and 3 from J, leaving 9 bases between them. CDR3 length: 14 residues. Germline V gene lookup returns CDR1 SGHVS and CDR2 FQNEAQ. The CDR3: CASSLDYREETQYF. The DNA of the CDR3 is TGTGCCAGCAGCTTAGATTACAGGGAAGAGACCCAGTACTTC.

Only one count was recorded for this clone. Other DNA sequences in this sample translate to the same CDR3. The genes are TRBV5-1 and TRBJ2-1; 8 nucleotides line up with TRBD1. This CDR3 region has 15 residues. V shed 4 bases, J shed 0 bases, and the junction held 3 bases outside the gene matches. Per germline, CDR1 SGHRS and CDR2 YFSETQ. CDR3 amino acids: CASSPTGGSYNEQFF. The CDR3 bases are TGCGCCAGCAGCCCCACAGGGGGCTCCTACAATGAGCAGTTCTTC.

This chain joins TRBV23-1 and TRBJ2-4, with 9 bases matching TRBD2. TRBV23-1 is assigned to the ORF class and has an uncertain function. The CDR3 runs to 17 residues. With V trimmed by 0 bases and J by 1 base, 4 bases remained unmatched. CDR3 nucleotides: TGCGCCAGCAGTCAATCGTTAGCGGGAGAGGCCAAAAACATTCAGTACTTC. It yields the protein CASSQSLAGEAKNIQYF.